This TCR beta chain was captured by sequencing in a study of T-cell reconstitution after alpha-beta-depleted transplantation in children. This clonotype occurred once. The library targeted TCRbeta and was prepared with unique molecular identifiers. MiXCR, run by TCRdb on the PCR reads, gives a single entry per CDR3 protein. This sample carries 500,000 or so distinct CDR3 sequences, around a third of them seen once, and the ten largest clones take 2.4%. The TCR comes from a human donor who donated a stem cell graft to a child with aplastic anemia. The sample in question was PBMCs from the stem cell graft donor, obtained from the stem cell graft.

Here the CDR3 reads CASSDRVPGDGYTF. CDR3 bases: TGTGCCAGCAGCGACCGGGTCCCAGGGGATGGCTACACCTTC. The chain uses TRBV9 and TRBJ1-2; D may be TRBD1 (6 bases). The V gene's germline CDR1 is SGDLS and CDR2 YYNGEE. Trimming left V 3 bases short and J 6 bases short, with 15 bases between. The CDR3 loop spans 14 amino acids.